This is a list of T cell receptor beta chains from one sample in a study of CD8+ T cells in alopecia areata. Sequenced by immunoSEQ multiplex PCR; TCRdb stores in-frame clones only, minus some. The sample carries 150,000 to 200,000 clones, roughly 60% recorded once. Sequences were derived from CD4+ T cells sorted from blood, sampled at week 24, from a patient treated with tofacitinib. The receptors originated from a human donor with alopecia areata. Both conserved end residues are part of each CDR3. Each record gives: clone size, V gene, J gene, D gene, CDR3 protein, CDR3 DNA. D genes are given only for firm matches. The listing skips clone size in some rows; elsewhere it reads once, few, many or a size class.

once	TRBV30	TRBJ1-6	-	CAHRWGSSYNSPLHF	TGTGCCCACCGGTGGGGGTCCTCCTATAATTCACCCCTCCACTTT
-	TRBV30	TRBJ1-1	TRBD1	CAWSGIRTGGTTEAFF	TGTGCCTGGAGCGGAATTCGGACAGGAGGGACCACTGAAGCTTTCTTT
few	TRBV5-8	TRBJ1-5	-	CASSAFGQRNQPQHF	TGTGCCAGCAGCGCCTTCGGACAGCGAAATCAGCCCCAGCATTTT
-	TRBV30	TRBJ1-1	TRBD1	CAWSRDRSEAFF	TGTGCCTGGAGTCGGGACAGGAGTGAAGCTTTCTTT
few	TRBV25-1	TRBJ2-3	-	CASSSGASDTQYF	TGTGCCAGCAGTTCGGGGGCCTCAGATACGCAGTATTTT
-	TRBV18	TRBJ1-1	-	CASSPGRFGGPAEAFF	TGTGCCAGCTCGCCTGGACGATTCGGGGGTCCGGCTGAAGCTTTCTTT
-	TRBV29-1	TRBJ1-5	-	CSVGSGRESQPQHF	TGCAGCGTGGGGTCAGGAAGGGAGAGTCAGCCCCAGCATTTT
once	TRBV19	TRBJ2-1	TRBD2	CATSLAGDAYNEQFF	TGTGCCACGAGTTTAGCGGGAGACGCCTACAATGAGCAGTTCTTC
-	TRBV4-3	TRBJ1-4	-	CASSAQTLGGEKLFF	TGCGCCAGCAGCGCCCAGACACTCGGAGGGGAAAAACTGTTTTTT
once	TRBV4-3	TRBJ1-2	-	CASSQDTEYGYTF	TGCGCCAGCAGCCAAGATACCGAGTATGGCTACACCTTC
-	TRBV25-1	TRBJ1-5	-	CASSGFGDQPQHF	TGTGCCAGCAGTGGTTTCGGGGATCAGCCCCAGCATTTT
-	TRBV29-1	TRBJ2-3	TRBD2	CSVWGGGLTDTQYF	TGCAGCGTTTGGGGCGGGGGGCTCACAGATACGCAGTATTTT
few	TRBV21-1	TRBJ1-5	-	CASRPDRESNQPQHF	TGTGCCAGCAGGCCGGACAGGGAGAGCAATCAGCCCCAGCATTTT
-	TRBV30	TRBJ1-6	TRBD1	CAWSQGVVSPLHF	TGTGCCTGGTCACAGGGGGTAGTTTCACCCCTCCACTTT
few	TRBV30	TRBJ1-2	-	CAWSTIAGYTF	TGTGCCTGGAGTACTATAGCAGGCTACACCTTC
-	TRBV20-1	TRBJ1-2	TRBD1	CSADRVNTF	TGCAGTGCTGACAGGGTTAACACCTTC
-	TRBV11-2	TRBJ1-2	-	CASSIRTRGGYTF	TGTGCCAGCAGCATACGGACGAGAGGGGGCTACACCTTC
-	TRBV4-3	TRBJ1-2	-	CASSQEGTNYGYTF	TGCGCCAGCAGCCAAGAAGGTACAAACTATGGCTACACCTTC
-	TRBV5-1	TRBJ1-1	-	CASSIQGGNTEAFF	TGCGCCAGCAGCATACAGGGTGGAAACACTGAAGCTTTCTTT
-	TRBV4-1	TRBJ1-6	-	CASSHENRDSPLHF	TGTGCCAGCAGCCATGAGAACAGGGACTCACCCCTCCACTTT
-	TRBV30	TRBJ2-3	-	CAWRRSTDTQYF	TGTGCCTGGAGGAGGAGCACAGATACGCAGTATTTT
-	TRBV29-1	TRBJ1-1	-	CSGGRGPKNTEAFF	TGCAGCGGGGGTAGGGGTCCCAAGAACACTGAAGCTTTCTTT
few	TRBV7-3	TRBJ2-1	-	CASSPTGSRGRGEQFF	TGTGCCAGCAGCCCGACGGGCTCCCGAGGGCGCGGTGAGCAGTTCTTC
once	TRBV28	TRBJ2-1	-	CASRQATNEQFF	TGTGCCAGTAGACAGGCCACCAATGAGCAGTTCTTC
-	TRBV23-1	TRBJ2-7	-	CASNGAYVHYEQYF	TGCGCCAGCAACGGGGCGTACGTCCACTACGAGCAGTACTTC
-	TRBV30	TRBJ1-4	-	CAWSVQVSGEKLFF	TGTGCCTGGAGTGTACAGGTTTCAGGCGAAAAACTGTTTTTT
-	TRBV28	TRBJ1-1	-	CASSGVLGTEAFF	TGTGCCAGCAGTGGGGTTCTAGGCACTGAAGCTTTCTTT
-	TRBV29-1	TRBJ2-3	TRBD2	CSVHTSGVRTDTQYF	TGCAGCGTTCACACTAGCGGGGTTCGAACAGATACGCAGTATTTT
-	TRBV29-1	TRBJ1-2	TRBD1	CSVSKTSRTGGTDGYTF	TGCAGCGTTTCTAAAACCAGCAGGACAGGGGGTACCGATGGCTACACCTTC
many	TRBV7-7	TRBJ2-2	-	CASSPGRLVTSGELFF	TGTGCCAGCAGCCCTGGACGCCTCGTGACGTCCGGGGAGCTGTTTTTT
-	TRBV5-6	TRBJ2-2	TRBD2	CASSFTSGTNTGELFF	TGTGCCAGCAGCTTCACCAGCGGGACGAACACCGGGGAGCTGTTTTTT
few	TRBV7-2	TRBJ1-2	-	CASSLGPRQRGGYTF	TGTGCCAGCAGCTTAGGCCCCCGACAGCGGGGCGGCTACACCTTC
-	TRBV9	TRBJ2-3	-	CASSVAFQGKADTQYF	TGTGCCAGCAGCGTAGCTTTTCAGGGGAAGGCAGATACGCAGTATTTT
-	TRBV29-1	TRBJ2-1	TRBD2	CSVGLALVNEQFF	TGCAGCGTTGGACTAGCCCTCGTAAATGAGCAGTTCTTC
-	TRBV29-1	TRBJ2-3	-	CSVEDPKRSTDTQYF	TGCAGCGTTGAAGATCCCAAAAGAAGCACAGATACGCAGTATTTT
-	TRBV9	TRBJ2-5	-	CASSSNHAETQYF	TGTGCCAGCAGCTCGAATCACGCGGAGACCCAGTACTTC
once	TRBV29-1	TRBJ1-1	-	CSVGEYDTEAFF	TGCAGCGTTGGGGAATATGACACTGAAGCTTTCTTT
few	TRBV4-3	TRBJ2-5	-	CASSQGTIGPEMTQYF	TGCGCCAGCAGCCAAGGGACGATCGGGCCCGAGATGACCCAGTACTTC
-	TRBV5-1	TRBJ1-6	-	CASSLAGVPNSPLHF	TGCGCCAGCAGCTTGGCAGGGGTTCCTAATTCACCCCTCCACTTT
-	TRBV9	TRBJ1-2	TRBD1	CASSVGWDRASYTF	TGTGCCAGCAGCGTAGGTTGGGACAGGGCAAGCTACACCTTC
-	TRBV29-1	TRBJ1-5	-	CSVSWGLGQPQHF	TGCAGCGTTTCGTGGGGCTTAGGCCAGCCCCAGCATTTT
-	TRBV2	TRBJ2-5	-	CASRLTEETQYF	TGTGCCAGCCGATTGACAGAAGAGACCCAGTACTTC
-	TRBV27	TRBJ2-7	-	CASGLGFTYEQYF	TGTGCCAGCGGATTGGGGTTCACGTACGAGCAGTACTTC
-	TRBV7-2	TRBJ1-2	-	CASSFSPRASGYTF	TGTGCCAGCAGCTTCTCTCCCAGGGCGAGTGGCTACACCTTC
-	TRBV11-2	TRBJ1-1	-	CASSPDREAFF	TGTGCCAGCAGCCCCGACAGGGAAGCTTTCTTT
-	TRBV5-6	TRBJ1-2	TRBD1	CASSLPRDSYYGYTF	TGTGCCAGCAGCTTGCCTCGGGACAGCTACTATGGCTACACCTTC
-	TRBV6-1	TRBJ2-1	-	CASSPNRPKQFF	TGTGCCAGCAGTCCCAACAGACCTAAGCAGTTCTTC
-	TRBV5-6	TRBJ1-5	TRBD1	CASSYRTGTGSQPQHF	TGTGCCAGCAGCTACAGAACCGGGACAGGGAGTCAGCCCCAGCATTTT
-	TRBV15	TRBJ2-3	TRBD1	CATSRSQGVGTDTQYF	TGTGCCACCAGCAGATCCCAGGGGGTAGGCACAGATACGCAGTATTTT
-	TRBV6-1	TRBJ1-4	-	CASRGKNEKLFF	TGTGCCAGTAGGGGGAAAAATGAAAAACTGTTTTTT